Below are 24 T cell receptor beta chains sequenced from a single sample in a study of prognosis after radiotherapy for stage I lung cancer. Genomic DNA yielded TCR beta CDR3, amplified by two-round multiplex PCR. Primers (each specific to one TRBV or TRBJ gene) were used in first-round PCR. Each CDR3 protein is one row after TCRdb ran MiXCR on the multiplex PCR reads. The sample has around 19,000 distinct CDR3 sequences; roughly 46% are singletons. The sample was PBMCs, taken before or after stereotactic body radiation therapy (not recorded which). Receptor source: a donor aged 50 or older with non-small cell lung cancer.

This clonotype was seen repeatedly, ten times or more. This sequence joins TRBV9 and TRBJ1-2, with TRBD1 identical over 12 bases. Trimming removed 1 base from V and 2 bases from J; junction bases left unmatched: 3. Germline CDR1 and CDR2: SGDLS and YYNGEE. The CDR3 contains 16 residues. CDR3 residues: CASSVTGTGGNYGYTF. The CDR3 nucleotides read TGTGCCAGCAGCGTAACCGGGACAGGGGGCAACTATGGCTACACCTTC.

This clonotype is medium-sized in the sample. This chain connects TRBV2 to TRBJ1-2; D uncertain. V lost 3 bases to trimming and J lost 0 bases, with 8 bases between them. The CDR3 contains 14 residues. Germline lookup yields CDR1 SNHLY and CDR2 FYNNEI. CDR3 in amino acids: CASSDLRANYGYTF. CDR3 DNA: TGTGCCAGCAGTGACCTTAGAGCTAACTATGGCTACACCTTC.

Remarks on this clonotype: A read error may produce the germline difference seen at one junction end. The genes are TRBV20-1 and TRBJ2-1; 9 bases match TRBD2. Germline V lookup: CDR1 DFQATT, CDR2 SNEGSKA (reference sequence). This CDR3 has 16 amino acids. The CDR3 sequence is CSARGRGGISYNERFF. CDR3 DNA sequence: TGCAGTGCTAGGGGGCGGGGGGGGATCTCCTACAATGAGCGGTTCTTC.

As regards this clonotype: A far larger clone is one nucleotide away, so this likely arose from a read error. This chain uses TRBV6-2 or TRBV6-3 with TRBJ2-3; 8 positions match TRBD2. The CDR3 sequence is 17 residues long. With 5 bases clipped from V and 0 bases from J, the junction kept 10 bases outside the gene matches. Germline V gene sequence: CDR1 MNHEY, CDR2 SVGEGT. CDR3 residues: CASSVMRTSLSTDTQYF. In nucleotides, the CDR3 is TGTGCCAGCAGTGTAATGAGGACTAGCCTCAGCACAGATACGCAGTATTTT.

This clonotype was picked up many times. This chain connects TRBV7-6 to TRBJ2-1; TRBD2 matches 13 bases. V lost 5 bases to trimming and J lost 9 bases; unmatched junction nucleotides: 4. This CDR3 is 14 amino acids long. Germline CDR1 and CDR2: SGHVS and FNYEAQ. The CDR3 nucleotides are TGTGCCAGCAGCCCTGGACTAGCGGGGGCTGAGCAGTTCTTC. It codes for CASSPGLAGAEQFF. Together with reference TRBV7-6 and TRBJ2-1, the CDR3 gives the full variable domain: GAGVSQSPRYKVTKRGQDVALRCDPISGHVSLYWYRQALGQGPEFLTYFNYEAQQDKSGLPNDRFSAERPEGSISTLTIQRTEQRDSAMYRCASSPGLAGAEQFFGPGTRLTVL.

This clonotype was observed at least ten times. The rearrangement uses TRBV20-1 and TRBJ1-1; tentative D call: TRBD1 (6 bases). From germline, CDR1 is DFQATT and CDR2 SNEGSKA (reference sequence). The germline V and J ends were trimmed by 2 bases and 1 base, with 8 bases remaining between them. This CDR3 is 13 amino acids long. CDR3 sequence: CSARNRANTEAFF. DNA for the CDR3: TGCAGTGCTAGAAACAGGGCGAACACTGAAGCTTTCTTT.

On this clonotype: An end of the junction differs from the germline gene, which may be a read error. The chain employs TRBV7-9 and TRBJ2-3; possible D gene TRBD2, 6 bases. Looked up from germline, CDR1 is SEHNR and CDR2 is FQNEAQ (reference sequence). The CDR3 spans 16 residues. The CDR3 sequence: CASSLRDGRITYTQYF. The CDR3 region has the DNA TGTGCCAGCAGCCTCCGGGACGGGAGAATCACATATACTCAGTATTTT.

This clonotype came up many times. The chain recombines TRBV5-1 with TRBJ1-5, with 8 bases identical to TRBD1. V shed 4 bases and J 6 bases; nucleotides not matched to a gene: 6. Per the germline V gene, CDR1 is SGHRS and CDR2 is YFSETQ. The CDR3 is 14 amino acids. For the CDR3, the DNA is TGCGCCAGCAGCGTCGAACAGGGGGTTCAGCCCCAGCATTTT. Its protein product is CASSVEQGVQPQHF.

The V call is TRBV27, the J call TRBJ1-6, with D uncertain. The CDR3 spans 12 residues. Germline V CDR1 and CDR2: MNHEY, SMNVEV (reference sequence). With 3 bases removed from V and 7 bases from J, the gap between germline ends came to 4 bases. CDR3 amino acids: CASSFQNSPLHF. For the CDR3, the DNA is TGTGCCAGCAGTTTTCAAAATTCACCCCTCCACTTT.

This clonotype was counted ten times or more. This may come from a read error, since a much larger clone is one base off. This rearrangement joins TRBV5-1 to TRBJ2-1; 8 bases are shared with TRBD2. Germline V gene sequence: CDR1 SGHRS, CDR2 YFSETQ. J lost 7 bases, V lost 3 bases, and 12 bases had no gene match. This CDR3 comprises 16 residues. This CDR3 reads CASSSNSGVLGNEQFF. Here the CDR3 DNA reads TGCGCCAGCAGCTCGAATAGCGGGGTGCTGGGGAATGAGCAGTTCTTC.

As regards this clonotype: The junction departs from the called germline gene at one end, perhaps through a read error. This sequence joins TRBV6-6 and TRBJ1-2; maybe TRBD1 (5 bases). The CDR3 length is 15 residues. Germline V gene data show CDR1 as MNHNY and CDR2 as SVGAGI (reference sequence). The CDR3 sequence: CAISEVRGVDYGYTF. In DNA, the CDR3 is TGTGCCATCAGTGAGGTCCGGGGGGTGGACTATGGCTACACCTTC.

The table lists this clonotype with many counts. The V gene is TRBV4-1, the J gene TRBJ2-7; D is unresolved. Germline CDR1 is MGHRA and CDR2 is YSYEKL. V was cut by 6 bases and J by 3 bases, with 12 bases left in between. The length of the CDR3 is 13 residues. The CDR3 region has the DNA TGCGCCAGCAGGGCCAGGTTAGGCTACGAGCAGTACTTC. Amino acids: CASRARLGYEQYF.

The table lists this clonotype with many counts. The chain recombines TRBV28 with TRBJ1-4; TRBD1 might be the D (5 bases). This CDR3 has 13 residues. Germline CDR1 reads MDHEN; CDR2 reads SYDVKM. Trimming shortened V by 5 bases and J by 13 bases, and 17 bases separated the two germline ends. Here the CDR3 reads CASSVYQGVLLFF. CDR3 DNA sequence: TGTGCCAGCAGTGTCTATCAGGGAGTCCTACTGTTTTTT.

CDR3 region: CASSWDRYYEQYF. Written as DNA, the CDR3 is TGTGCCAGCAGCTGGGACAGGTACTACGAGCAGTACTTC. The chain has TRBV7-2 and TRBJ2-7, with 8 bases aligning to TRBD1. The CDR3 length is 13 residues. Per germline, CDR1 SGHTA and CDR2 FQGNSA. V dropped 4 bases and J dropped 3; count of bases not matched to a gene: 2.

This clonotype has just one count. CDR3 sequence (DNA): TGTGCCAGCAGTCCCGGGACGGAATCCTACGAGCAGTACTTC. The encoded protein is CASSPGTESYEQYF. The J gene is TRBJ2-7, the V gene TRBV6-1, with D possibly called TRBD1 or TRBD2 (5 bases each). In germline, CDR1 is MNHNS, CDR2 SASEGT. Between the trimmed V and J ends, which lost 5 bases and 1 base, there was a span of 12 bases. This CDR3 is built from 14 residues.

The CDR3: CASSSSGRTNTGELFF. The CDR3 DNA sequence: TGTGCCAGCAGTTCTAGCGGGAGGACGAACACCGGGGAGCTGTTTTTT. The rearrangement uses TRBV7-9 and TRBJ2-2; 11 bases line up with TRBD2. The CDR3 consists of 16 residues. The germline V gene encodes CDR1 SEHNR and CDR2 FQNEAQ (reference sequence). Trimming at V came to 6 bases and at J to 0 bases, leaving 3 bases not matched to a gene.

This clonotype occurred many times. The rearrangement links TRBV7-2 to TRBJ2-3; weak D call: TRBD1 (6 bases). V was pared by 5 bases and J by 4 bases, with 13 bases between. CDR1 and CDR2 (germline): SGHTA, FQGNSA. This CDR3 contains 14 residues. This chain's CDR3 is CASSVFTGPDTQYF. As DNA, the CDR3 is TGTGCCAGCAGCGTATTCACAGGGCCAGATACGCAGTATTTT.

This clonotype was recorded many times. The rearrangement uses TRBV9 and TRBJ2-5; the match to TRBD2 covers 8 bases. This CDR3 region has 17 residues. Germline V gene sequence: CDR1 SGDLS, CDR2 YYNGEE. V lost 4 bases to trimming and J lost 5 bases; unmatched junction nucleotides: 16. The CDR3 reads CASSSGVSGGPRETQYF. The CDR3 DNA is TGTGCCAGCAGCTCAGGGGTCTCGGGGGGGCCACGGGAGACCCAGTACTTC.

The chain uses TRBV6-4 and TRBJ1-6; D gene ambiguous. This CDR3 region has 16 residues. The V gene lost 0 bases and the J gene lost 9 bases, with 15 bases spanning the gap. Germline V gene sequence: CDR1 MRHNA, CDR2 SNTAGT. The CDR3 DNA reads as TGTGCCAGCAGTGACTCACGAGTGAGGTATGGTTCACCCCTCCACTTT. Its translation: CASSDSRVRYGSPLHF.

The genes are TRBV24-1 and TRBJ2-7; possible D gene TRBD1, 5 bases. Deletions cut 2 bases from V and 6 bases from J, with 10 bases between. The germline V gene encodes CDR1 KGHDR and CDR2 SFDVKD. CDR3 length: 13 amino acids. DNA for the CDR3: TGTGCCACCAGTGATTCAGCAGGGTCCGAGCAGTACTTC. Its translation is CATSDSAGSEQYF.

This clonotype was counted at least ten times. The CDR3 region has the DNA TGTGCCACCACCGGGACTAGCGGGGCAGGCCCTTACAATGAGCAGTTCTTC. The encoded protein is CATTGTSGAGPYNEQFF. The V call is TRBV24-1, the J call TRBJ2-1; 13 bases agree with TRBD2. V gave up 8 bases and J gave up 4 bases; unmatched junction bases: 10. CDR3 size: 17 residues. The V gene's germline CDR1 is KGHDR and CDR2 SFDVKD.

This clonotype showed up many times. This chain joins TRBV28 and TRBJ2-1, with 10 bases fitting TRBD2. The trim removed 4 bases at V and 7 bases at J, leaving 7 bases unmatched. CDR1 is MDHEN, CDR2 SYDVKM, per germline. The CDR3 sequence is 15 residues long. CDR3 protein: CASSSPSGRGNEQFF. CDR3 coding DNA: TGTGCCAGCAGTTCCCCTAGCGGGAGAGGTAATGAGCAGTTCTTC.

This clonotype was counted at least ten times. The J gene is TRBJ2-1, the V gene TRBV5-4, with TRBD2 matching 9 bases. The CDR3 length is 18 residues. Per the germline V gene, CDR1 is SGHNT and CDR2 is YYREEE (reference sequence). V was pared by 0 bases and J by 4 bases, with 11 bases of the junction left unmatched. CDR3 residues: CASSLGGGGALRYNEQFF. In nucleotides, the CDR3 is TGTGCCAGCAGCTTGGGTGGCGGGGGGGCCTTACGTTACAATGAGCAGTTCTTC.

This clonotype was observed many times. This sequence joins TRBV12-3 or TRBV12-4 and TRBJ1-5, with D possibly matching TRBD1 (6 bases). This CDR3 spans 17 amino acids. Trimming pared 5 bases from V and 0 bases from J, leaving 17 bases between. CDR3 residues: CASSPRTALNSNQPQHF. The DNA for the CDR3 is TGTGCCAGCAGTCCCCGGACAGCCCTCAATAGCAATCAGCCCCAGCATTTT.